The following is a T cell receptor beta chain sequence with its context. This entry is derived from a study of cytomegalovirus exposure and HLA in healthy donors. CDR1 is SGHRS and CDR2 is YFSETQ in the germline V gene. The CDR3 is made up of 14 amino acids. Trimming removed 3 bases from V and 1 base from J; junction bases left unmatched: 2. The PCR contained 60 Vbeta and 13 Jbeta primers. Assay: immunoSEQ multiplex PCR; the TCRdb copy retains only in-frame clones and omits some. The sample lists over 150,000 clones, 65% to 85% occurring once. The sequence came from a woman aged 40 to 50 in good health and CMV-seropositive. Input material: PBMCs. This rearrangement joins TRBV5-1 to TRBJ2-7; 9 bases fit TRBD2. CDR3 nucleotides: TGCGCCAGCAGCTCCGCGGGAGGGTCCTACGAGCAGTACTTC. Residues: CASSSAGGSYEQYF.